The entry below gives a single T cell receptor (beta chain) sequence along with its context. The antigen is not known. These data belong to a study of T-cell memory formation after mild COVID-19. Study-wide findings and caveats: Most CD4+ clones that shrank were in CM and EM, while CD8+ ones turned up in EMRA. Certain responding clones were present in pre-infection memory, suggesting participation of cross-reactive memory.

TCRdb used MiXCR to reprocess the 5' RACE reads, holding one entry per CDR3 protein. The sample has roughly 350,000 distinct CDR3 sequences, 20% to 25% seen once. The CDR3 consists of 13 residues. Germline CDR1 and CDR2: DFQATT and SNEGSKA (reference sequence). V lost 1 base, J lost 3 bases, and 6 bases lay in between. This TCR came from an adult woman who had mild COVID-19 (a few samples of this study predate the infection). Cell type and time point are not known. The sample taken for sequencing was PBMCs or a T cell subset sorted from them (not recorded which). The chain uses TRBV20-1 and TRBJ2-2; D unclear. The chain's CDR3 is CSARVGHTGELFF. CDR3 coding DNA: TGCAGTGCTAGAGTGGGCCACACCGGGGAGCTGTTTTTT.